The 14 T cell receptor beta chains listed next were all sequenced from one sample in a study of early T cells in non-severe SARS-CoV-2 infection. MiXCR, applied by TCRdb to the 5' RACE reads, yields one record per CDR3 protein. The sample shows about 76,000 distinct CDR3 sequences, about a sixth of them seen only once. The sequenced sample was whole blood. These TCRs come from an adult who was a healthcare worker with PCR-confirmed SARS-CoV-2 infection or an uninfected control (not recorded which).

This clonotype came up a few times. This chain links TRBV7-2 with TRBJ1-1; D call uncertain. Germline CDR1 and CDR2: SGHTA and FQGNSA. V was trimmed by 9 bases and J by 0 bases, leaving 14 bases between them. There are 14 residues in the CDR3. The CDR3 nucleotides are TGTGCCAGTACGAATTTAGGTCTGAACACTGAAGCTTTCTTT. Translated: CASTNLGLNTEAFF. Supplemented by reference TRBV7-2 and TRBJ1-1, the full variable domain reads GAGVSQSPSNKVTEKGKDVELRCDPISGHTALYWYRQSLGQGLEFLIYFQGNSAPDKSGLPSDRFSAERTGGSVSTLTIQRTQQEDSAVYLCASTNLGLNTEAFFGQGTRLTVV.

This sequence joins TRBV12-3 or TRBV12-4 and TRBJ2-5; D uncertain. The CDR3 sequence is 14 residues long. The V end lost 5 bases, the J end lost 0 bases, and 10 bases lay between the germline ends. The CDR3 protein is CASSLVQYQETQYF. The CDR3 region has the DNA TGTGCCAGCAGTCTGGTACAGTACCAAGAGACCCAGTACTTC.

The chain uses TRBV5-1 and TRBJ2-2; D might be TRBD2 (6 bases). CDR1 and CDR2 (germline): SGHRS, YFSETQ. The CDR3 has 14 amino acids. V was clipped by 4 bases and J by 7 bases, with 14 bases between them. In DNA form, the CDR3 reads TGCGCCAGCAGCCCGGACTGGGGAGGCGGGGAGCTGTTTTTT. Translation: CASSPDWGGGELFF.

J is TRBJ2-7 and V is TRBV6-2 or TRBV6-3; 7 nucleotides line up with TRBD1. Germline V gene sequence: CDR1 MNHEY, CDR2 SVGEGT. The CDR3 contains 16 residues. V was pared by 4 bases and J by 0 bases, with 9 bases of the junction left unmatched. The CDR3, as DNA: TGTGCCAGCAGTTCAAGACAGGGAGTAAGCTCCTACGAGCAGTACTTC. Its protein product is CASSSRQGVSSYEQYF.

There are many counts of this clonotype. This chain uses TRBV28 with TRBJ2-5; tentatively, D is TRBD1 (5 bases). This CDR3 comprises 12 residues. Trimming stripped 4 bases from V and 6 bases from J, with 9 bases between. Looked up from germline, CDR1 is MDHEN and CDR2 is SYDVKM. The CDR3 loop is CASSSGSKTQYF. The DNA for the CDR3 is TGTGCCAGCAGTTCAGGGTCCAAGACCCAGTACTTC.

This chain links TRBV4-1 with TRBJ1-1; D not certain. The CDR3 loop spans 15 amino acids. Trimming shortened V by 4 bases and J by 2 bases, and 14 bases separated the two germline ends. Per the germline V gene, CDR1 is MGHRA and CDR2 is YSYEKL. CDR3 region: CASSREGLGNTEAFF. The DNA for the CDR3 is TGCGCCAGCAGCCGCGAGGGTTTAGGCAACACTGAAGCTTTCTTT.

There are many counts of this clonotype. The CDR3 protein is CASSLDGVRAYEQYF. The CDR3 DNA reads TGCGCCAGCAGCTTGGACGGGGTAAGGGCCTACGAGCAGTACTTC. V and J are TRBV5-1 and TRBJ2-7; D might be TRBD2 (5 bases). This CDR3 is built from 15 residues. V was trimmed by 0 bases and J by 2 bases, leaving 12 bases between them. The V gene's germline CDR1 is SGHRS and CDR2 YFSETQ.

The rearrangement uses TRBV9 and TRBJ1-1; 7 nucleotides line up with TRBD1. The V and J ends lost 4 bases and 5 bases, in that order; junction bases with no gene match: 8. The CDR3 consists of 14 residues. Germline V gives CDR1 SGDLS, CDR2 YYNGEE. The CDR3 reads CASSPEGAGTEAFF. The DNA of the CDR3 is TGTGCCAGCAGCCCAGAGGGGGCAGGGACTGAAGCTTTCTTT.

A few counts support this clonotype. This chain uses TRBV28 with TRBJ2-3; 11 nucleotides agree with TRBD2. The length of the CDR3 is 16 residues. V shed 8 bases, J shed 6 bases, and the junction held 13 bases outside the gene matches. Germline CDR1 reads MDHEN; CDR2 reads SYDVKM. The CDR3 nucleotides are TGTGCCAGCGGCAACCTCCTAGCGGGAGGAGTGGATACGCAGTATTTT. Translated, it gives CASGNLLAGGVDTQYF.

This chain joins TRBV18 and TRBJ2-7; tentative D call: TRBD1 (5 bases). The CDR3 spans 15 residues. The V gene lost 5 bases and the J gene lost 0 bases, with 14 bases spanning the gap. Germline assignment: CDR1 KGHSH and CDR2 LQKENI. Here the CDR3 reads CASSWGSVDSYEQYF. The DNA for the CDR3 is TGTGCCAGCTCATGGGGCAGCGTCGACTCCTACGAGCAGTACTTC.

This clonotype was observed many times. CDR3 residues: CASSRGQLKETQYF. Written as DNA, the CDR3 is TGTGCCAGCAGCCGGGGACAGTTAAAAGAGACCCAGTACTTC. The chain employs TRBV11-2 and TRBJ2-5; 7 bases agree with TRBD1. CDR1 and CDR2 from the germline V gene are SGHAT and FQNNGV. This CDR3 is 14 amino acids long. Germline trimming cut 5 bases from V and 3 bases from J; bases unmatched to any gene: 6.

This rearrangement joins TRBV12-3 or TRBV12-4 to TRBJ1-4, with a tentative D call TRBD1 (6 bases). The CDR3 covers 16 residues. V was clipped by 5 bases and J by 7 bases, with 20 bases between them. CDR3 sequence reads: CASSTSLQGYGEKLFF. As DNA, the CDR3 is TGTGCCAGCAGTACATCCCTACAGGGCTACGGTGAAAAACTGTTTTTT.

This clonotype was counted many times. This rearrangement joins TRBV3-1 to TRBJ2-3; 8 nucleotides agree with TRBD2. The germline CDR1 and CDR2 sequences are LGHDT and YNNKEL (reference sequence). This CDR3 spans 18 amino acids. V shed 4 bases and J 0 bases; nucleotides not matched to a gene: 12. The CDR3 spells CASSRFLLKRESTDTQYF. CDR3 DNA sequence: TGTGCCAGCAGCCGATTTTTATTGAAGCGGGAGAGCACAGATACGCAGTATTTT.

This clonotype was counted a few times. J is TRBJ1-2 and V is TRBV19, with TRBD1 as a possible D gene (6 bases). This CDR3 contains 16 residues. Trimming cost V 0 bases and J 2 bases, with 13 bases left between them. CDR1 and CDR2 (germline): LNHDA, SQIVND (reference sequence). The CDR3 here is CASSIDLQGVNYGYTF. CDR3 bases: TGTGCCAGTAGTATAGATCTACAGGGAGTGAACTATGGCTACACCTTC.